Listed below are T cell receptor beta chains from one sample, sequenced in a study of cytomegalovirus exposure and HLA in healthy donors. The assay was immunoSEQ multiplex PCR, and TCRdb's table has in-frame clones only and misses some. The sample contains some 56,000 clones, about 92% of which appear only once. What was sequenced was PBMCs. Source of these receptors: a man aged 18 to 35 in good health and CMV-seronegative. Both conserved end residues are part of each CDR3. D genes are given only for firm matches. The size of a clone is reported for some rows only, either as once, few or many, or as a class for expanded clones.

v_call	j_call	d_call	clone_size	cdr3_nt	cdr3_aa
TRBV5-4	TRBJ2-2	TRBD1	NA	TGTGCCAGCAGCTTGGTACCCCCAGGGGGCAACACCGGGGAGCTGTTTTTT	CASSLVPPGGNTGELFF
TRBV19	TRBJ2-2	NA	NA	TGTGCCAGTAAGGGCGGGGAGGTAGGAACCGGGGAGCTGTTTTTT	CASKGGEVGTGELFF
TRBV15	TRBJ1-4	TRBD1	NA	TGTGCCACCAGCAGAGGGTCAGGGGGCTTGGAAAAACTGTTTTTT	CATSRGSGGLEKLFF
TRBV4-3	TRBJ1-5	NA	once	TGCGCCAGCAGCCAAGATACGCAGGGCAATCAGCCCCAGCATTTT	CASSQDTQGNQPQHF
TRBV6-5	TRBJ2-7	NA	NA	TGTGCCAGCAGTCCACCTCGGGGGACTCCCTTCGAGCAGTACTTC	CASSPPRGTPFEQYF
TRBV28	TRBJ1-3	NA	NA	TGTGCCAGCAGTTTATCGGGGGCTGGAAACACCATATATTTT	CASSLSGAGNTIYF
TRBV7-6	TRBJ2-1	TRBD2	NA	TGTGCCAGCAGCCCCAAAGCGGGAGGGCCGGGTGAGCAGTTCTTC	CASSPKAGGPGEQFF
TRBV5-6	TRBJ2-1	NA	NA	TGTGCCAGCAGCGAGGGACTGGCTCCTGAGCAGTTCTTC	CASSEGLAPEQFF
TRBV5-4	TRBJ2-7	NA	NA	TGTGCCAGCAGCTTGGACAAACCCTACGAGCAGTACTTC	CASSLDKPYEQYF
TRBV5-1	TRBJ2-7	TRBD2	once	TGCGCCAGCAGCTCGCGGGGGGGAGAGCAGTACTTC	CASSSRGGEQYF
TRBV2	TRBJ1-2	TRBD1	once	TGTGCCAGCAGTGACCGCCAGACAGGGAGAGGCTACACCTTC	CASSDRQTGRGYTF
TRBV9	TRBJ2-7	NA	NA	TGTGCCAGCAGCGGCAAGGGGCCAACCTACGAGCAGTACTTC	CASSGKGPTYEQYF
TRBV10-1	TRBJ2-1	TRBD2	NA	TGCGCCAGCAGTTCGCGAAGCGGGAGTGACTACAATGAGCAGTTCTTC	CASSSRSGSDYNEQFF
TRBV6-6	TRBJ1-4	NA	NA	TGTGCCAGCAGCCGGGGAGCAGCTACTAATGAAAAACTGTTTTTT	CASSRGAATNEKLFF
TRBV19	TRBJ2-2	NA	NA	TGTGCCAGTAACAAGAACCGGGAGCTGTTTTTT	CASNKNRELFF
TRBV11-2	TRBJ2-2	TRBD2	few	TGTGCCAGCAGCTCGTTCCCTTTGAGGCGGGAGGGCCGAACCGGGGAGCTGTTTTTT	CASSSFPLRREGRTGELFF
TRBV2	TRBJ2-3	TRBD2	NA	TGTGCCAGCAGTGAAGGGACTAGTGGGAATCCCACAGATACGCAGTATTTT	CASSEGTSGNPTDTQYF
TRBV28	TRBJ1-1	NA	NA	TGTGCCAGCAGCGGCAGGGGAGGGGGAAGGACTGAAGCTTTCTTT	CASSGRGGGRTEAFF
TRBV7-2	TRBJ2-7	NA	once	TGTGCCAGCAGCTTAGGGTTCAGGGACTACGAGCAGTACTTC	CASSLGFRDYEQYF
TRBV6-4	TRBJ2-1	NA	NA	TGTGCCAGCAGTGATAGGACTGGTCAGCAGTTCTTC	CASSDRTGQQFF
TRBV7-9	TRBJ2-3	NA	NA	TGTGCCAGCAGCTCTGGGGGGGATACGCAGTATTTT	CASSSGGDTQYF
TRBV11-2	TRBJ2-5	NA	NA	TGTGCCAGCCTCCCGACCCCCACTGGGGGGGAGACCCAGTACTTC	CASLPTPTGGETQYF
TRBV2	TRBJ2-5	NA	NA	TGTGCCAGCAGTGAATGGAGCGTGGAGACCCAGTACTTC	CASSEWSVETQYF
TRBV5-1	TRBJ2-5	TRBD1	NA	TGCGCCAGCAGCACGGGATCGGGACAGGGATGGGAGACCCAGTACTTC	CASSTGSGQGWETQYF
TRBV2	TRBJ2-5	TRBD2	NA	TGTGCCAGCAGGATCCTTAGCGGGGAGACCCAGTACTTC	CASRILSGETQYF
TRBV7-2	TRBJ2-3	NA	NA	TGTGCCAGCAGCTTAGACTGGACAAACACAGATACGCAGTATTTT	CASSLDWTNTDTQYF
TRBV9	TRBJ2-5	TRBD1	once	TGTGCCAGCAGCATCCCGGGACAGGGGGCGACCCAGTACTTC	CASSIPGQGATQYF
TRBV25-1	TRBJ1-1	NA	NA	TGTGCCAGCAGTGAATTTCTTGGGGAGCAAGCTTTCTTT	CASSEFLGEQAFF
TRBV5-1	TRBJ1-4	TRBD1	NA	TGCGCCAGCAGCTTGAACCCTTCGGGACAGCCTAATGAAAAACTGTTTTTT	CASSLNPSGQPNEKLFF
TRBV5-1	TRBJ2-3	NA	NA	TGCGCCAGCAGCCTGACAGATACGCAGTATTTT	CASSLTDTQYF
TRBV14	TRBJ2-3	TRBD2	NA	TGTGCCAGCAGCCAAGGGACTGGCGGGAGGAGCACAGATACGCAGTATTTT	CASSQGTGGRSTDTQYF
TRBV27	TRBJ2-6	TRBD1	NA	TGTGCCAGCAGTTCTCCAGGACAGGGAGTCTCTGGGGCCAACGTCCTGACTTTC	CASSSPGQGVSGANVLTF
TRBV9	TRBJ2-6	TRBD1	NA	TGTGCCAGCAGCGTTCGCCGGGACAGGGTATCTGGGGCCAACGTCCTGACTTTC	CASSVRRDRVSGANVLTF
TRBV28	TRBJ2-2	NA	NA	TGTGCCAGCAGGAGCACGGACACCGGGGAGCTGTTTTTT	CASRSTDTGELFF
TRBV4-3	TRBJ1-2	TRBD1	NA	TGCGCCAGCAGCTCTTACACAGGGGGCGGTAACTATGGCTACACCTTC	CASSSYTGGGNYGYTF
TRBV10-3	TRBJ1-2	NA	NA	TGTGCCATCGGGGAGGACAATAAAAACTATGGCTACACCTTC	CAIGEDNKNYGYTF
TRBV7-6	TRBJ2-7	NA	NA	TGTGCCAGCAGCTTAGCGGGAGACTACGAGCAGTACTTC	CASSLAGDYEQYF
TRBV5-1	TRBJ2-7	NA	NA	TGCGCCAGCAGCTTGGACGCTCGACAGAGCTCCTACGAGCAGTACTTC	CASSLDARQSSYEQYF
TRBV4-3	TRBJ2-1	NA	NA	TGCGCCAGCAGCCAACCTAACAATGAGCAGTTCTTC	CASSQPNNEQFF
TRBV2	TRBJ2-7	NA	once	TGTGCCAGCAGTGCCGAGACAGCCTACGAGCAGTACTTC	CASSAETAYEQYF
TRBV6-5	TRBJ2-5	NA	once	TGTGCCAGCAGTTACAGCGGAGTAGGGTACTTC	CASSYSGVGYF